A single sample gave rise to the 30 T cell receptor beta chains below, sequenced in a study of identical twins (dated by TCRdb to about 2016). Library preparation employed 5' RACE. The data were produced on an Illumina HiSeq 2000. Using fastp at Q25 and MiXCR, TCRdb reprocessed the public reads and kept productive beta chains. CDR3 protein sequences are deduplicated, and each keeps its most common genes and DNA. This sample lists approximately 500,000 distinct CDR3 sequences; 20% to 25% were detected once. The top ten constitute 2.9% of the sample. The sample was also linked to a second study, of T cells expressing NK-cell markers.

The specimen was CD4+ T cells sorted from blood. Receptors were obtained from a young woman in good health.

V and J are TRBV20-1 and TRBJ2-7; 7 bases are shared with TRBD1. CDR1 and CDR2 (germline): DFQATT, SNEGSKA (reference sequence). The CDR3 spans 13 residues. This CDR3 is CGGQTGSSYEQYF. The CDR3 DNA reads TGCGGGGGTCAGACAGGGAGCTCCTACGAGCAGTACTTC.

Only one count was recorded for this clonotype. This chain joins TRBV6-1 and TRBJ2-3; TRBD2 is a possible D gene (5 bases). The CDR3 contains 16 residues. The V and J ends lost 1 base and 0 bases respectively, with 11 bases between them. CDR1 is MNHNS and CDR2 is SASEGT in the germline V gene. The DNA of the CDR3 is TGTGCCAGCAGTGAAGGGACTTCCCGTAGCACAGATACGCAGTATTTT. This encodes CASSEGTSRSTDTQYF.

There are a few counts of this clonotype. The genes are TRBV7-2 and TRBJ2-7; D remains ambiguous. The CDR3 loop spans 13 amino acids. Germline V gives CDR1 SGHTA, CDR2 FQGNSA. V lost 6 bases and J lost 6, with 15 bases in between. This CDR3 reads CASSLGFAVEQYF. In nucleotides, the CDR3 is TGTGCCAGCAGTCTAGGGTTTGCGGTCGAGCAGTACTTC.

By sample fraction, this clonotype is medium-sized. The V and J genes are TRBV12-3 or TRBV12-4 and TRBJ2-1; 12 nucleotides agree with TRBD1. Trimming at V came to 6 bases and at J to 7 bases, leaving 4 bases not matched to a gene. This CDR3 has 14 amino acids. Here the CDR3 reads CASRGQGASNEQFF. Written as DNA, the CDR3 is TGTGCCAGCAGGGGACAGGGGGCTAGTAATGAGCAGTTCTTC.

The chain has TRBV6-5 and TRBJ2-7; TRBD2 might be the D (5 bases). Germline-derived CDR1 and CDR2 are MNHEY and SVGAGI. Trimming removed 2 bases at V and 1 base at J, with 12 bases between. The CDR3 totals 15 residues. The CDR3 region is CASSYGLALSYEQYF. The CDR3 DNA follows: TGTGCCAGCAGTTACGGGTTAGCGCTTTCCTACGAGCAGTACTTC.

The V call is TRBV3-1, the J call TRBJ2-5; a possible D gene is TRBD1 (6 bases). Looked up from germline, CDR1 is LGHDT and CDR2 is YNNKEL (reference sequence). This CDR3 spans 15 amino acids. The V end lost 6 bases, the J end lost 2 bases, and 16 bases lay between the germline ends. The CDR3 region has the DNA TGTGCCAGCAGTCAATTAACAGGGTTGCAAGAGACCCAGTACTTC. Protein: CASSQLTGLQETQYF.

This clonotype was counted only a few times. V and J are TRBV4-1 and TRBJ1-2; D unresolved. Per germline, CDR1 MGHRA and CDR2 YSYEKL. The CDR3 has 15 residues. The V end was cut by 0 bases, the J end by 4 bases, with 12 bases between. The DNA of the CDR3 is TGCGCCAGCAGCCAAGATCTCAGTCCTTCCTATGGCTACACCTTC. Translated, it gives CASSQDLSPSYGYTF.

This clonotype was counted between two and nine times. The chain employs TRBV12-3 or TRBV12-4 and TRBJ1-4, with D uncertain. The germline V and J ends were trimmed by 2 bases and 7 bases, with 14 bases remaining between them. The CDR3 length is 15 residues. The chain's CDR3 is CASSLFSQVGEKLFF. The DNA of the CDR3 is TGTGCCAGCAGTTTATTCTCCCAGGTCGGTGAAAAACTGTTTTTT.

The sample holds a few counts of this clonotype. This chain connects TRBV6-1 to TRBJ2-5; possibly TRBD1 or TRBD2 for D (5 bases each). The V and J ends lost 5 bases and 5 bases respectively, with 12 bases between them. The CDR3 is 13 residues long. Germline V gives CDR1 MNHNS, CDR2 SASEGT. CDR3 amino acids: CASSSPGTETQYF. In DNA form, the CDR3 reads TGTGCCAGCAGTAGCCCGGGGACCGAGACCCAGTACTTC.

In its sample, this clonotype was seen a few times. The chain recombines TRBV12-3 or TRBV12-4 with TRBJ2-7; TRBD1 is a possible D gene (6 bases). Trimming pared 5 bases from V and 4 bases from J, leaving 18 bases between. This CDR3 region has 15 residues. The CDR3 DNA is TGTGCCAGCAGTGATGGGGGCCGCACCGCTTACGAGCAGTACTTC. Amino acids: CASSDGGRTAYEQYF.

The chain uses TRBV12-5 and TRBJ2-1; D assignment may be TRBD1 or TRBD2 (5 bases each). CDR1 LGHNT and CDR2 FRNRAP come from the germline V gene. CDR3 length equals 13 residues. The V end was cut by 7 bases, the J end by 5 bases, with 12 bases between. CDR3 region: CASDPGRNNEQFF. The CDR3 DNA sequence: TGTGCTAGTGACCCGGGACGTAACAATGAGCAGTTCTTC.

The chain has TRBV20-1 and TRBJ2-1; TRBD2 aligns across 7 bases. V shed 3 bases, J shed 7 bases, and the junction held 6 bases outside the gene matches. Germline CDR1 reads DFQATT; CDR2 reads SNEGSKA (reference sequence). This CDR3 contains 13 residues. CDR3 in amino acids: CSASKAGLNEQFF. DNA for the CDR3: TGCAGTGCTAGTAAAGCGGGGCTAAATGAGCAGTTCTTC.

The chain uses TRBV3-1 and TRBJ2-3, with TRBD1 as a possible D gene (6 bases). Germline V gives CDR1 LGHDT, CDR2 YNNKEL (reference sequence). With 3 bases removed from V and 9 bases from J, the gap between germline ends came to 19 bases. This CDR3 contains 15 residues. CDR3: CASSHPGPLRGTQYF. Written as DNA, the CDR3 is TGTGCCAGCAGCCATCCGGGGCCCCTGAGGGGGACGCAGTATTTT.

The chain carries TRBV6-1 and TRBJ2-3; D may be TRBD2 (6 bases). The V end lost 6 bases, the J end lost 5 bases, and 18 bases lay between the germline ends. This CDR3 spans 15 amino acids. Germline V gives CDR1 MNHNS, CDR2 SASEGT. In nucleotides, the CDR3 is TGTGCCAGCAGGCGGACCGGGACCGGGGGAGATACGCAGTATTTT. Protein product: CASRRTGTGGDTQYF.

The chain uses TRBV2 and TRBJ1-1; the D gene is possibly TRBD1 (5 bases). The V gene's germline CDR1 is SNHLY and CDR2 FYNNEI. The V end lost 3 bases, the J end lost 5 bases, and 7 bases lay between the germline ends. This CDR3 comprises 12 residues. The CDR3 DNA reads as TGTGCCAGCAGTGAGGGGGAAACTGAAGCTTTCTTT. Its translation: CASSEGETEAFF. Filled out from reference TRBV2 and TRBJ1-1, the complete variable domain reads EPEVTQTPSHQVTQMGQEVILRCVPISNHLYFYWYRQILGQKVEFLVSFYNNEISEKSEIFDDQFSVERPDGSNFTLKIRSTKLEDSAMYFCASSEGETEAFFGQGTRLTVV.

A few counts support this clonotype. The chain combines TRBV20-1 with TRBJ2-4; D is possibly TRBD1 (6 bases). Germline V gives CDR1 DFQATT, CDR2 SNEGSKA (reference sequence). There are 14 residues in the CDR3. With 4 bases removed from V and 0 bases from J, the gap between germline ends came to 10 bases. As DNA, the CDR3 is TGCAGTGCTATGGACAGACTAGCCAAAAACATTCAGTACTTC. It codes for CSAMDRLAKNIQYF.

V gene TRBV9 combines with J gene TRBJ2-2, with D possibly TRBD2 on 5 matching bases. CDR3 size: 16 residues. The V gene lost 1 base and the J gene lost 2 bases, with 12 bases spanning the gap. Germline V gives CDR1 SGDLS, CDR2 YYNGEE. The CDR3 sequence is CASSVIANPNTGELFF. As DNA, the CDR3 is TGTGCCAGCAGCGTAATAGCGAACCCCAACACCGGGGAGCTGTTTTTT.

This clonotype was detected only a few times. As DNA, the CDR3 is TGCGCCAGCAGTCCCCGACTAGTTACACCATACAATGAGCAGTTCTTC. Translation gives CASSPRLVTPYNEQFF. The V gene is TRBV5-1, the J gene TRBJ2-1; TRBD2 is a possible D gene (6 bases). Trimming removed 5 bases at V and 4 bases at J, with 19 bases between. Per germline, CDR1 SGHRS and CDR2 YFSETQ. The CDR3 covers 16 residues.

This clonotype was detected only a few times. V usage is TRBV12-3 or TRBV12-4 and J usage is TRBJ2-5; tentatively, D is TRBD1 (6 bases). There are 14 residues in the CDR3. V shed 3 bases and J shed 5 bases, with 13 bases lying between them. CDR3 protein: CASSLGAVWETQYF. DNA for the CDR3: TGTGCCAGCAGTTTGGGGGCGGTGTGGGAGACCCAGTACTTC.

This clonotype was picked up a small number of times. The chain is built from TRBV12-3 or TRBV12-4 and TRBJ2-1; D call uncertain. Trimming pared 5 bases from V and 6 bases from J, leaving 14 bases between. The CDR3 is 14 residues long. CDR3 region: CASSLPLAFNEQFF. DNA for the CDR3: TGTGCCAGCAGTCTCCCTTTGGCCTTCAATGAGCAGTTCTTC.

This clonotype has ten or more counts. V gene TRBV10-2 combines with J gene TRBJ1-2, with D maybe TRBD1 (6 bases). The V end was cut by 6 bases, the J end by 2 bases, with 10 bases between. CDR1 is WSHSY, CDR2 SAAADI, per germline. CDR3 size: 13 residues. The CDR3 reads CASRFGQNYGYTF. CDR3 DNA sequence: TGCGCCAGCAGATTCGGACAGAACTATGGCTACACCTTC.

The V call is TRBV6-1, the J call TRBJ2-3; D is perhaps TRBD1 or TRBD2 (5 bases each). The germline V and J ends were trimmed by 7 bases and 1 base, with 12 bases remaining between them. Germline V gene data show CDR1 as MNHNS and CDR2 as SASEGT. The CDR3 totals 14 residues. CDR3 residues: CASTQRGRTDTQYF. The CDR3 DNA follows: TGTGCCAGCACCCAGAGGGGCCGCACAGATACGCAGTATTTT.

This clonotype has just a few counts. The chain recombines TRBV20-1 with TRBJ1-4; unclear D gene. The CDR3 runs 16 residues. V was clipped by 0 bases and J by 7 bases, with 18 bases between them. CDR1 and CDR2 (germline): DFQATT, SNEGSKA (reference sequence). This chain's CDR3 is CSARDLSQEWSEKLFF. CDR3 in DNA: TGCAGTGCTAGAGATCTTTCCCAGGAGTGGAGTGAAAAACTGTTTTTT.

This clonotype has just a few counts. The junction does not match germline at one end; this may be a read error. The V gene is TRBV7-7, the J gene TRBJ2-7; possibly TRBD2 for D (6 bases). The CDR3 consists of 13 residues. The germline V gene encodes CDR1 SSHAT and CDR2 FNYEAQ (reference sequence). DNA for the CDR3: TGTGCTAGCAGCCCGTCGACCGGAGGGGAGCAGTACTTC. As protein: CASSPSTGGEQYF. The full variable domain, its missing parts supplied by reference TRBV7-7 and TRBJ2-7, is GAGVSQSPRYKVTKRGQDVTLRCDPISSHATLYWYQQALGQGPEFLTYFNYEAQPDKSGLPSDRFSAERPEGSISTLTIQRTEQRDSAMYRCASSPSTGGEQYFGPGTRLTVT.

This clonotype was seen a few times. The chain employs TRBV20-1 and TRBJ2-6; D is ambiguous. This CDR3 contains 14 residues. Germline V gene sequence: CDR1 DFQATT, CDR2 SNEGSKA (reference sequence). V dropped 5 bases and J dropped 3 bases, with 11 bases sitting between them. The CDR3 loop reads CSAAPGGGANVLTF. The CDR3 DNA reads TGCAGTGCTGCCCCAGGTGGTGGGGCCAACGTCCTGACTTTC.

In its sample, this clonotype was seen a few times. The chain has TRBV10-3 and TRBJ2-5; D remains unclear. Trimming left V 5 bases short and J 1 base short, with 8 bases between. In germline, CDR1 is ENHRY, CDR2 SYGVKD. This CDR3 region has 13 residues. CDR3 residues: CAISSAGQETQYF. The CDR3 coding sequence is TGTGCCATCAGTTCCGCAGGCCAAGAGACCCAGTACTTC.

The chain has TRBV9 and TRBJ2-7; unclear D gene. CDR3 size: 10 residues. CDR1 and CDR2 (germline): SGDLS, YYNGEE. Trimming left V 5 bases short and J 6 bases short, with 6 bases between. DNA of the CDR3: TGTGCCAGCAGGCCCTCCGAGCAGTACTTC. Its translation: CASRPSEQYF. Full variable domain (rest looked up from reference TRBV9 and TRBJ2-7): DSGVTQTPKHLITATGQRVTLRCSPRSGDLSVYWYQQSLDQGLQFLIQYYNGEERAKGNILERFSAQQFPDLHSELNLSSLELGDSALYFCASRPSEQYFGPGTRLTVT.

This chain connects TRBV20-1 to TRBJ2-4; 11 bases align to TRBD2. This CDR3 has 15 residues. Germline V CDR1 and CDR2: DFQATT, SNEGSKA (reference sequence). Trimming cost V 5 bases and J 5 bases; bases outside gene matches: 8. The CDR3 is CSAPTSGGTQNIQYF. In DNA form, the CDR3 reads TGCAGTGCTCCTACTAGCGGGGGAACTCAAAACATTCAGTACTTC.

This CDR3 is CASSFSGTGGTYEQYF. The DNA of the CDR3 is TGTGCCAGCAGCTTCTCCGGGACAGGAGGGACCTACGAGCAGTACTTC. The chain carries TRBV11-2 and TRBJ2-7; 8 positions agree with TRBD1. This CDR3 has 16 residues. Trimming cost V 3 bases and J 2 bases; bases outside gene matches: 9. CDR1 SGHAT and CDR2 FQNNGV come from the germline V gene.

The chain couples TRBV20-1 to TRBJ2-1, with a possible D match to TRBD2 (5 bases). V was cut by 6 bases and J by 4 bases, with 19 bases left in between. The CDR3 extends over 15 amino acids. Germline V gene sequence: CDR1 DFQATT, CDR2 SNEGSKA (reference sequence). The CDR3 DNA reads as TGCAGTGCCGCGCACCCTCGGACTCTATACAATGAGCAGTTCTTC. Encoded protein: CSAAHPRTLYNEQFF.